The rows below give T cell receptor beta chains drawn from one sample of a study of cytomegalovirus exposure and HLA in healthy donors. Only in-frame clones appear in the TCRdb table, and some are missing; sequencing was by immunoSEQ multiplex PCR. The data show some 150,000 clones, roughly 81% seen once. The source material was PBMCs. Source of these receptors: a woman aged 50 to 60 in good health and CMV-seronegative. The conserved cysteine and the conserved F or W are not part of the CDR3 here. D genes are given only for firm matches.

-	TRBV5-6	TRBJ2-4	ASSLDRLKNIQY
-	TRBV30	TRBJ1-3	AWSVKLEVGNTIY
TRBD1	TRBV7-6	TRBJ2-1	ASSLLQGANEQF
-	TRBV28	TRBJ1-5	ASRGQMNQPQH
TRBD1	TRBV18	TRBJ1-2	ASSPTQGGHGYT
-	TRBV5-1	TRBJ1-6	ASSPRGVGDSPLH
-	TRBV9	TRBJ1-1	ASSVGGSQNTEAF
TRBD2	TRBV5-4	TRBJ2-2	ASSLKLAATNTGELF
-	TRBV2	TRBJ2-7	ASSILGHPHEQY
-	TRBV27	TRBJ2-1	ASSGDGTNQINEQF
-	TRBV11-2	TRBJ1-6	ASTSRRGNSPLH
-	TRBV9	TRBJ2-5	ASSPGKYFLETQY
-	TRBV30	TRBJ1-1	AWSGTREAF
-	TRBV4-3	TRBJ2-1	ASSTGAEGVNEQF
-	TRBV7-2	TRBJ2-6	ASSLEGTSGANVLT